Following are 3 T cell receptor beta chains from one sample sequenced in a study of PD-1 blockade in classical Hodgkin lymphoma. Time point denoted: cycle 4 day 1 (C4D1), after five to seven weeks of nivolumab. All trial patients relapsed after autologous stem cell transplantation. The table came from immunoSEQ multiplex PCR; TCRdb's copy has only in-frame clones and leaves some out. This sample carries about 93,000 clones, about 77% of them seen once, and the ten largest clones take over 7.5%. Specimen: peripheral blood mononuclear cells (PBMCs), collected before the fourth cycle of nivolumab. The receptors stem from a human donor with classical Hodgkin lymphoma.

The genes are TRBV13 and TRBJ1-2; 7 bases fit TRBD1. Trimming took 5 bases from V and 6 from J; bases not matched to a gene: 12. The CDR3 is 15 residues long. Germline V gene sequence: CDR1 PRHDT, CDR2 FYEKMQ (reference sequence). Here the CDR3 reads CASSPGTVPTNGYTF. In DNA, the CDR3 is TGTGCCAGCAGCCCAGGGACAGTCCCTACAAATGGCTACACCTTC.

V and J are TRBV6-6 and TRBJ1-2; possibly TRBD1 for D (6 bases). Trimming took 5 bases from V and 4 from J, leaving 11 bases between them. The CDR3 sequence is 13 residues long. Germline CDR1 MNHNY, CDR2 SVGAGI (reference sequence). CDR3 in DNA: TGTGCCAGCAGTGCGGGGGGCGGCTATGGCTACACCTTC. Translation: CASSAGGGYGYTF.

V gene TRBV27 combines with J gene TRBJ2-5; D is unclear. CDR1 and CDR2 from the germline V gene are MNHEY and SMNVEV (reference sequence). The V gene lost 7 bases and the J gene lost 1 base, with 10 bases spanning the gap. The CDR3 consists of 13 residues. The CDR3 nucleotides are TGTGCCAGCAAGCGCAGTGCCCAAGAGACCCAGTACTTC. It specifies CASKRSAQETQYF.